The T cell receptor (beta chain) under discussion was sequenced for a study of blood T cell repertoires in COVID-19. Cohorts were based on clinical histories the participants reported. This clone was seen many times. Clones were read by immunoSEQ multiplex PCR, and TCRdb kept only the in-frame ones, dropping some. This sample has over 200,000 clones, with around 89% found just once. This sequence originates from a woman aged 40 to 49 with acute COVID-19. The sample comprised PBMCs or T cells enriched from blood (not recorded which).

The CDR3 DNA reads TGTGCCAGCAGCTTAGGGTCAGGCGCTTACTATGGCTACACCTTC. It yields the protein CASSLGSGAYYGYTF. The chain couples TRBV11-2 to TRBJ1-2; D not certain. The germline V and J ends were trimmed by 1 base and 3 bases, with 12 bases remaining between them. CDR3 size: 15 residues. CDR1 is SGHAT and CDR2 is FQNNGV in the germline V gene.